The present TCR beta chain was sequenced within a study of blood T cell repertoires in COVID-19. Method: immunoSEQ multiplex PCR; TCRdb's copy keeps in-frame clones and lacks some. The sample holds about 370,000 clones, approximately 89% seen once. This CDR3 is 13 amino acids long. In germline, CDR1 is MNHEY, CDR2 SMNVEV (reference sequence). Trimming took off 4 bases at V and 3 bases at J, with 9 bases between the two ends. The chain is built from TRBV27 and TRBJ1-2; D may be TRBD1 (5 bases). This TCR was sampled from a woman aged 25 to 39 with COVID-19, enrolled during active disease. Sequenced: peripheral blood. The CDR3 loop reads CASSSTVDYGYTF. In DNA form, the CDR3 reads TGTGCCAGCAGTTCGACAGTGGACTATGGCTACACCTTC.